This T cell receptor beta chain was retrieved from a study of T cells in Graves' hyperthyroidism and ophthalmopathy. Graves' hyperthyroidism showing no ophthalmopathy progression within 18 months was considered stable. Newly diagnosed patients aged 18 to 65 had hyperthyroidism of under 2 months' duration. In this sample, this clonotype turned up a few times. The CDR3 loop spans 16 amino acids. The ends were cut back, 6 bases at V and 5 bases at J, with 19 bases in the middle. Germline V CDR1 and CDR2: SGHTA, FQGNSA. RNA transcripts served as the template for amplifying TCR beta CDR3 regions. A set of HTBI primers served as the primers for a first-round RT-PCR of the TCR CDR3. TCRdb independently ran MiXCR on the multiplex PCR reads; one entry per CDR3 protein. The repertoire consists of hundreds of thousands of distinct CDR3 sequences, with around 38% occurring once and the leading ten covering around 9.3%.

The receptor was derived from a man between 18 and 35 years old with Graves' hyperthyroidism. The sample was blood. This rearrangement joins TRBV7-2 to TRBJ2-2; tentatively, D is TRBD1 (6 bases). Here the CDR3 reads CASRRIGRGGTGELFF. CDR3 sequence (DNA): TGTGCCAGCAGACGAATCGGCAGGGGTGGAACCGGGGAGCTGTTTTTT.